This TCR beta chain was sequenced for a study of blood T cell repertoires in COVID-19. Study information: Samples representing acute and convalescent COVID-19 were sourced from the United States, Italy and Spain.

CDR3 size: 15 residues. The V gene's germline CDR1 is SGDLS and CDR2 YYNGEE. The V and J ends lost 6 bases and 0 bases respectively, with 13 bases between them. As processed by the authors: Estimates of nucleated cell counts were drawn from the amplification of reference gene primers. Sequencing used immunoSEQ multiplex PCR; TCRdb keeps in-frame clones, though not all of them. From that table come the V and J calls and clone size; the DNA was used to work out D and trimming. The table has about 130,000 clones, roughly 87% seen once. Recruits, aged roughly 18 to 95 years, lived in 20 to 30 US areas. The genes are TRBV9 and TRBJ1-3; no clear D. Sequencing was carried out using PBMCs or T cells enriched from blood (not recorded which). The sequence came from a man aged 25-40 years who had recovered from COVID-19. The chain's CDR3 is CASNLEGNSGNTIYF. For the CDR3, the DNA is TGTGCCAGCAACCTAGAGGGAAACTCTGGAAACACCATATATTTT.